This T cell receptor beta chain came from a study of T cell changes during pregnancy in multiple sclerosis (dated by TCRdb to between 2018 and 2020). For the study in its entirety: Changes in the T cell repertoire over the course of pregnancy were examined in this study in women with multiple sclerosis.

As for this clone: Its antigen has not been determined. No per-base quality is available; no much larger clone lies one base away.

Measured from the cysteine to the phenylalanine, the CDR3 is 13 residues long. Only CDR3 DNA remains: 39 bases, in frame from the first base. CDR1 SGHKS and CDR2 YYEKEE are derived from the germline V gene (reference sequence). Here V drops 5 bases and J drops 10 bases, and the junction holds 10 bases not matched to any gene. To prepare the library, the immunoSEQ multiplex PCR assay was applied. The clones in this table, taken by TCRdb from immuneACCESS, are in-frame only. Not every clone is retained; where verified, under half of the shortfall comes from an unresolved V gene, and the cause of the rest is unknown. This sample lists tens of thousands of clones; just over 90% were detected once. The top ten hold around 4% of the sample.

The sequence joins TRBV5-5 to TRBJ1-1; 8 bases in the middle match TRBD1. The clonotype comes from a female donor with multiple sclerosis, enrolled in a pregnancy study. Material: CD8+ T cells from peripheral blood mononuclear cells, obtained in the second trimester of pregnancy. The DNA sequence follows: TGTGCCAGCAGTTTAGCGCAGGGGGCAGGAGCTTTCTTT. This encodes CASSLAQGAGAFF.